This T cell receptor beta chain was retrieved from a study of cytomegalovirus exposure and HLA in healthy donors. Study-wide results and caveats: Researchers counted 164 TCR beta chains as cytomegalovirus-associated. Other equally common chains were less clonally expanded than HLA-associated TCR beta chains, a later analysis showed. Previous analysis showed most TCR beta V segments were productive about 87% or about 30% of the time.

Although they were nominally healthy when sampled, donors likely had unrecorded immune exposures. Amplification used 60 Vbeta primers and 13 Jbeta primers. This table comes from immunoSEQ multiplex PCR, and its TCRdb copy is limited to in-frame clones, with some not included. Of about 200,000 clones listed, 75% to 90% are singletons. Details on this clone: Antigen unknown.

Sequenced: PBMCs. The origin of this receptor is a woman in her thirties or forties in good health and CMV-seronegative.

CDR3 nucleotide sequence: TGTGCCAGCACCGCCGGGGTCTACGTTTATGGCTACACCTTC. Protein: CASTAGVYVYGYTF. The gene calls are TRBV6-6 and TRBJ1-2; D is undetermined. Deletions cut 7 bases from V and 5 bases from J, with 17 bases between. The CDR3 consists of 14 residues. Germline CDR1 reads MNHNY; CDR2 reads SVGAGI (reference sequence).